This T cell receptor (beta chain) was captured in a study of blood T cell repertoires in COVID-19. As for the study in general: Samples of COVID-19 (acute and convalescent) were obtained from the United States, Italy and Spain.

Profiling relied on immunoSEQ multiplex PCR, and the TCRdb table lists in-frame clones only, not all of them. The sample contains 150,000 or so clones, 82% of which appear only once. Germline CDR1 and CDR2: MNHNY and SVGAGI (reference sequence). The CDR3 consists of 12 residues. Trimming removed 6 bases from V and 9 bases from J, with 9 bases in between. The J gene is TRBJ1-6, the V gene TRBV6-6; TRBD1 might be the D (5 bases). The TCR originated in a woman older than 75 with acute or convalescent COVID-19. The source material was peripheral blood. CDR3 in DNA: TGTGCCAGCAGGGGGGGTAGTTCACCCCTCCACTTT. This encodes CASRGGSSPLHF.